The clone carrying this T cell receptor (beta chain) was counted a single time. Germline-derived CDR1 and CDR2 are SGDLS and YYNGEE. V was shortened by 3 bases and J by 0 bases, with 13 bases between the two germline ends. The CDR3 is 16 residues long. Sequencing of TCR beta, carried out with a high-throughput approach, was applied to CD8+ and CD4+ T cells from the blood. The patients who served as multiple sclerosis controls were treatment-naive and had stable or active relapsing-remitting disease that fulfilled the revised McDonald criteria. CD8+ and CD4+ T cells were negatively isolated; TEMRA cells were FACS-enriched. The entry originates in a study of CD8 T cells in Susac syndrome. An amount of RNA that ranged from roughly 0.45 to 1 ug was reverse transcribed with random hexamers. An immunoSEQ multiplex PCR amplified TCR beta CDR3 over 54 Vbeta and 13 Jbeta. Each CDR3 protein is one row after TCRdb ran MiXCR on the immunoSEQ multiplex PCR reads. Of 70,000 or so distinct CDR3 sequences listed, about 95% are singletons.

The sequence was obtained from a human donor with multiple sclerosis. The rearrangement joins TRBV9 to TRBJ2-4; the D gene is possibly TRBD1 (6 bases). Sequenced material: CD8+ T cells from PBMCs. The CDR3 DNA follows: TGTGCCAGCAGCGCTCAGGGGAATGCAGCCAAAAACATTCAGTACTTC. Protein product: CASSAQGNAAKNIQYF. Looking up the rest from reference TRBV9 and TRBJ2-4 gives the full variable domain: DSGVTQTPKHLITATGQRVTLRCSPRSGDLSVYWYQQSLDQGLQFLIQYYNGEERAKGNILERFSAQQFPDLHSELNLSSLELGDSALYFCASSAQGNAAKNIQYFGAGTRLSVL.